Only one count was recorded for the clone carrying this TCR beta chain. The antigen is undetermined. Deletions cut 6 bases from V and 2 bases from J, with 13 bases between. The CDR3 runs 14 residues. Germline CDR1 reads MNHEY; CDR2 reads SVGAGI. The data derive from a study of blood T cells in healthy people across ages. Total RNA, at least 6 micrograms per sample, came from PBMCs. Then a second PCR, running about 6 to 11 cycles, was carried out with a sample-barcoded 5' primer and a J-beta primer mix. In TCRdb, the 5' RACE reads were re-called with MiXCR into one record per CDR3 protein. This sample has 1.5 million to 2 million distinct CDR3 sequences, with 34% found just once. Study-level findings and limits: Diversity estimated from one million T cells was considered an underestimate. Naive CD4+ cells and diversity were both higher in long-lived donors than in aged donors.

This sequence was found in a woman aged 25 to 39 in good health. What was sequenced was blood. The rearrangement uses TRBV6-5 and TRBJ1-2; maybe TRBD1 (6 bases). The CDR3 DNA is TGTGCCAGCAGCCGGGACACTGACAACTATGGCTACACCTTC. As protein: CASSRDTDNYGYTF.